These 18 T cell receptor beta chains originate from one sample sequenced in a study of human T cells and chemical hapten exposure. TCRdb passed the RACE reads through MiXCR, listing each CDR3 protein once. The table lists nearly 85,000 distinct CDR3 sequences, around a tenth of them singletons, with around 1.5% in the top ten. This sample's time point: patch test 2, 6 weeks after DPC sensitization. As to treatment: therapeutic diphenylcyclopropenone sensitization with weekly scalp DPC. The specimen was whole blood, collected in connection with sensitization to the hapten diphenylcyclopropenone (DPC). Receptor source: a man between 18 and 35 years old with alopecia areata. Some clones in this sample may be carry-over from other donors' samples.

This clonotype was found many times. The chain couples TRBV11-2 to TRBJ2-7, with D uncertain. The CDR3 extends over 14 amino acids. With 1 base removed from V and 5 bases from J, the gap between germline ends came to 12 bases. Germline loops: CDR1 SGHAT, CDR2 FQNNGV. CDR3 in amino acids: CASSLGPGGNEQYV. In DNA, the CDR3 is TGTGCCAGCAGCTTAGGACCGGGTGGAAACGAGCAGTACGTC.

V usage is TRBV25-1 and J usage is TRBJ2-5, with 7 bases lining up with TRBD1. The CDR3 is made up of 16 amino acids. V trimming: 3 bases; J trimming: 1 base; junction bases outside the gene matches: 8. Germline V lookup: CDR1 MGHDK, CDR2 SYGVNS. CDR3 residues: CASSDSPRDSQETQYF. DNA for the CDR3: TGTGCCAGCAGTGATTCGCCCCGGGACAGCCAAGAGACCCAGTACTTC.

V usage is TRBV29-1 and J usage is TRBJ2-2; no definite D call. Germline CDR1 reads SQVTM; CDR2 reads ANQGSEA. This CDR3 contains 11 residues. V shed 4 bases and J shed 5 bases, with 5 bases lying between them. CDR3 protein: CSVGDTGELFF. CDR3 in DNA: TGCAGCGTTGGGGATACCGGGGAGCTGTTTTTT.

This clonotype was picked up many times. V gene TRBV15 combines with J gene TRBJ1-4; 12 bases line up with TRBD1. CDR3 length equals 18 residues. Germline lookup yields CDR1 LNHNV and CDR2 YYDKDF (reference sequence). Germline trimming cut 2 bases from V and 1 base from J; bases unmatched to any gene: 5. Here the CDR3 reads CATSRTGTGGGTNEKLFF. Here the CDR3 DNA reads TGTGCCACCAGCAGAACCGGGACAGGGGGCGGAACTAATGAAAAACTGTTTTTT.

J is TRBJ1-5 and V is TRBV20-1, with 11 bases fitting TRBD1. The length of the CDR3 is 15 residues. CDR1 is DFQATT and CDR2 is SNEGSKA in the germline V gene (reference sequence). Trimming took 3 bases from V and 3 from J; bases not matched to a gene: 4. The CDR3 reads CSASGTGGLNQPQHF. The CDR3 DNA sequence: TGCAGTGCTAGCGGGACAGGGGGTCTCAATCAGCCCCAGCATTTT.

The chain couples TRBV7-2 to TRBJ1-6; TRBD1 agrees at 7 bases. Trimming cost V 5 bases and J 12 bases; bases outside gene matches: 10. The CDR3 contains 14 residues. Germline V gives CDR1 SGHTA, CDR2 FQGNSA. CDR3 region: CASSPGGYREPLHF. CDR3 coding DNA: TGTGCCAGCAGCCCAGGGGGGTACCGGGAACCCCTCCACTTT.

The table lists this clonotype with a few counts. The gene calls are TRBV6-2 or TRBV6-3 and TRBJ1-5; no clear D. CDR3 size: 12 residues. Trimming removed 0 bases at V and 6 bases at J, with 3 bases between. Per the germline V gene, CDR1 is MNHEY and CDR2 is SVGEGT. The CDR3 nucleotides read TGTGCCAGCAGTTACTCGATTCAGCCCCAGCATTTT. Translated: CASSYSIQPQHF.

This clonotype was counted at least ten times. The V call is TRBV10-3, the J call TRBJ2-1, with TRBD1 identical over 9 bases. Germline-derived CDR1 and CDR2 are ENHRY and SYGVKD. The CDR3 sequence is 12 residues long. V was pared by 7 bases and J by 7 bases, with 2 bases of the junction left unmatched. The CDR3 region has the DNA TGTGCCATCACTGACAGGGGGAATGAGCAGTTCTTC. As protein: CAITDRGNEQFF.

The rearrangement joins TRBV27 to TRBJ2-2; TRBD2 agrees at 8 bases. The junction had 9 bases not matched to a gene; V was cut back by 6 bases and J by 9 bases. Germline V gene lookup returns CDR1 MNHEY and CDR2 SMNVEV (reference sequence). CDR3 length equals 14 residues. The CDR3 sequence: CASSPPGGGRELFF. CDR3 DNA: TGTGCCAGCAGCCCACCCGGGGGGGGTAGGGAGCTGTTTTTT.

This clonotype was seen repeatedly, ten times or more. The CDR3 here is CASSSGLAAQETQYF. In DNA, the CDR3 is TGTGCCAGCAGCTCAGGACTAGCGGCGCAAGAGACCCAGTACTTC. V usage is TRBV7-2 and J usage is TRBJ2-5; TRBD2 matches 10 bases. The CDR3 has 15 residues. Per germline, CDR1 SGHTA and CDR2 FQGNSA. The junction had 4 bases not matched to a gene; V was cut back by 4 bases and J by 2 bases.

This clonotype was recorded at least ten times. The rearrangement links TRBV2 to TRBJ2-2; perhaps TRBD1 as D (6 bases). CDR3 size: 14 residues. Germline V gene sequence: CDR1 SNHLY, CDR2 FYNNEI. The V end lost 7 bases, the J end lost 1 base, and 10 bases lay between the germline ends. The CDR3 DNA reads as TGTGCCAGCAAGCTGGGACAGAACACCGGGGAGCTGTTTTTT. It specifies CASKLGQNTGELFF.

The chain joins TRBV5-6 to TRBJ2-7; 8 bases fit TRBD1. Germline V gene data show CDR1 as SGHDT and CDR2 as YYEEEE. Trimming cost V 2 bases and J 3 bases; bases outside gene matches: 1. This CDR3 is built from 13 residues. The CDR3 nucleotides are TGTGCCAGCAGCTTAGACAGGGGCTACGAGCAGTACGTC. This gives the protein CASSLDRGYEQYV.

This clonotype was seen ten or more times. One end of the junction is discordant with germline, which a read error may explain. The chain uses TRBV4-2 and TRBJ1-1; D unresolved. The CDR3 sequence is 15 residues long. The germline V gene encodes CDR1 LGHNA and CDR2 YNFKEQ. DNA for the CDR3: TGTGCCAGCAGCCAAGCGGATGAGGGCCACACCGAAGCTTTCTTT. Translation: CASSQADEGHTEAFF.

This clonotype was seen only a few times. The chain combines TRBV9 with TRBJ1-6, with 8 bases that match TRBD1. Germline V CDR1 and CDR2: SGDLS, YYNGEE. Unmatched junction bases numbered 6, after V lost 3 bases and J lost 10 bases. This CDR3 has 14 residues. CDR3 sequence (DNA): TGTGCCAGCAGCGGGACAGGGCAAGGGTCACCCCTCCACTTT. It encodes CASSGTGQGSPLHF.

This clonotype was seen at least ten times. This chain links TRBV18 with TRBJ1-6; TRBD1 is a possible D gene (6 bases). Germline V CDR1 and CDR2: KGHSH, LQKENI. The CDR3 has 17 amino acids. With 1 base removed from V and 8 bases from J, the gap between germline ends came to 18 bases. The CDR3 reads CASSPLSPRGADSPLHF. CDR3 DNA sequence: TGTGCCAGCTCACCACTCTCCCCGCGGGGGGCGGATTCACCCCTCCACTTT.

This clonotype was detected a few times. The CDR3 region is CASSPPGYGYTF. In DNA form, the CDR3 reads TGTGCCAGCTCACCGCCAGGGTATGGCTACACCTTC. The chain uses TRBV18 and TRBJ1-2, with TRBD1 as a possible D gene (5 bases). CDR1 is KGHSH and CDR2 is LQKENI in the germline V gene. V lost 3 bases and J 5 bases, leaving 7 bases between the germline ends. CDR3 length equals 12 residues.

The chain uses TRBV5-1 and TRBJ1-2; 8 nucleotides match TRBD1. V shed 3 bases, J shed 1 base, and the junction held 14 bases outside the gene matches. CDR1 is SGHRS and CDR2 is YFSETQ in the germline V gene. CDR3 length equals 18 residues. In DNA, the CDR3 is TGCGCCAGCAGCTCGAATTTACCGGGACAGGCTTATAACTATGGCTACACCTTC. Its protein product is CASSSNLPGQAYNYGYTF. Full variable domain (remainder filled in from reference TRBV5-1 and TRBJ1-2): KAGVTQTPRYLIKTRGQQVTLSCSPISGHRSVSWYQQTPGQGLQFLFEYFSETQRNKGNFPGRFSGRQFSNSRSEMNVSTLELGDSALYLCASSSNLPGQAYNYGYTFGSGTRLTVV.

This clonotype was found many times. In DNA, the CDR3 is TGTGCCAGCAGCTTAGAAGGGGGACCGAACACCGGGGAGCTGTTTTTT. This gives the protein CASSLEGGPNTGELFF. The chain employs TRBV5-4 and TRBJ2-2, with D perhaps TRBD1 (6 bases). This CDR3 contains 16 residues. CDR1 is SGHNT, CDR2 YYREEE, per germline (reference sequence). Trimming cost V 2 bases and J 0 bases, with 11 bases left between them.